The 4 T cell receptor beta chains given below trace back to one sample, sequenced in a study of cytomegalovirus exposure and HLA in healthy donors. PCR used 60 Vbeta primers and 13 Jbeta primers. Clones were read by immunoSEQ multiplex PCR, and TCRdb kept only the in-frame ones, dropping some. The listing contains 100,000 to 150,000 clones. The sequencing input was PBMCs. The source is a man aged 18 to 30 in good health and CMV-seronegative.

The chain carries TRBV5-4 and TRBJ1-2, with D uncertain. This CDR3 is built from 15 residues. CDR1 is SGHNT, CDR2 YYREEE, per germline (reference sequence). Trimming left V 0 bases short and J 3 bases short, with 12 bases between. The CDR3 reads CASSLAAVGYYGYTF. DNA of the CDR3: TGTGCCAGCAGCTTGGCGGCAGTCGGGTACTATGGCTACACCTTC.

This chain uses TRBV5-1 with TRBJ2-7; unclear D gene. Germline values: CDR1 SGHRS, CDR2 YFSETQ. The V gene lost 7 bases and the J gene lost 4 bases, with 18 bases spanning the gap. This CDR3 is built from 14 residues. The CDR3 sequence is CASHPRNVQYEQYF. Written as DNA, the CDR3 is TGCGCCAGCCATCCGCGGAATGTTCAGTACGAGCAGTACTTC.

The rearrangement uses TRBV2 and TRBJ1-5, with TRBD1 matching 7 bases. J gave up 4 bases and V 8 bases, and 5 bases lay outside the gene matches. CDR1 and CDR2 from the germline V gene are SNHLY and FYNNEI. The CDR3 loop spans 13 amino acids. DNA of the CDR3: TGTGCCAGCTCGGACAGGACAAATCAGCCCCAGCATTTT. As protein: CASSDRTNQPQHF.

The chain carries TRBV14 and TRBJ2-7, with TRBD1 identical over 11 bases. Germline CDR1 is SGHDN and CDR2 is FVKESK. This CDR3 has 15 amino acids. Trimming took 4 bases from V and 6 from J; bases not matched to a gene: 8. The DNA of the CDR3 is TGTGCCAGCAGCCGACGGACAGGGGGCAAGGCCGAGCAGTACTTC. This gives the protein CASSRRTGGKAEQYF.